This TCR beta chain was obtained from a study of immune characterization of retroperitoneal liposarcoma. In TCRdb, the PCR reads were re-called with MiXCR into one record per CDR3 protein. This table has fewer than 9,000 distinct CDR3 sequences, 25% to 30% appearing once. This clonotype is labeled as medium-sized. The sequence derives from a male donor with retroperitoneal liposarcoma. Material: blood.

Written as DNA, the CDR3 is TGTGCCAGCAGTGTCCGCGTAGACAATGAGCAGTTCTTC. This gives the protein CASSVRVDNEQFF. This rearrangement joins TRBV6-1 to TRBJ2-1, with D unclear. The germline CDR1 and CDR2 sequences are MNHNS and SASEGT. V lost 4 bases and J 5 bases, leaving 9 bases between the germline ends. The length of the CDR3 is 13 residues.